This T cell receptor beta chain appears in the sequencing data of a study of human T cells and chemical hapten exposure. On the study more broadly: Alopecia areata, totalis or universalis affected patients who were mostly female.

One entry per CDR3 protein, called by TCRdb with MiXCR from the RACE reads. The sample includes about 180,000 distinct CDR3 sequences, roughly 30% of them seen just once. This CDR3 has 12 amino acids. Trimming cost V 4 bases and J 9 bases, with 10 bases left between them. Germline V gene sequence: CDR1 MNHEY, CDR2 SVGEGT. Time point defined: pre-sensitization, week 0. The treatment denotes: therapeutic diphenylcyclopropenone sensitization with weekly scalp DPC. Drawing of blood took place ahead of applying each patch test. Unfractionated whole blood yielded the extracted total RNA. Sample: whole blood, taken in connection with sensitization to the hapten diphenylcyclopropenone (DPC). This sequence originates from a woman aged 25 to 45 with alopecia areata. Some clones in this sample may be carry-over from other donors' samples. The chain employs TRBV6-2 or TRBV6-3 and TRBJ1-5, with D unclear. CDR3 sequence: CASSSALVPQHF. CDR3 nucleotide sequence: TGTGCCAGCAGTTCGGCCTTGGTGCCCCAGCATTTT.